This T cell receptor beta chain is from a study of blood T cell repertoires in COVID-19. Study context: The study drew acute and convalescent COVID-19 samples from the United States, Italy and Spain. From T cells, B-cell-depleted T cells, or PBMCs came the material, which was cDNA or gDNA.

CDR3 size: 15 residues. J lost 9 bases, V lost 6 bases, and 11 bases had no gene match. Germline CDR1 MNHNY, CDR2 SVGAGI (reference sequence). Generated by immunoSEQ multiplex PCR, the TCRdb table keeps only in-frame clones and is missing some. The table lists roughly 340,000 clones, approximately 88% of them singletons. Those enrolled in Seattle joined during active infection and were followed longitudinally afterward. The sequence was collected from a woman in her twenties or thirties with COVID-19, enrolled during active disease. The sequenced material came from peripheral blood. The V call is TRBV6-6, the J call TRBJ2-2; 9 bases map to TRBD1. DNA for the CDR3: TGTGCCAGCAGGACGGACAGGGGCGATTCCAGGGAGCTGTTTTTT. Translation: CASRTDRGDSRELFF.